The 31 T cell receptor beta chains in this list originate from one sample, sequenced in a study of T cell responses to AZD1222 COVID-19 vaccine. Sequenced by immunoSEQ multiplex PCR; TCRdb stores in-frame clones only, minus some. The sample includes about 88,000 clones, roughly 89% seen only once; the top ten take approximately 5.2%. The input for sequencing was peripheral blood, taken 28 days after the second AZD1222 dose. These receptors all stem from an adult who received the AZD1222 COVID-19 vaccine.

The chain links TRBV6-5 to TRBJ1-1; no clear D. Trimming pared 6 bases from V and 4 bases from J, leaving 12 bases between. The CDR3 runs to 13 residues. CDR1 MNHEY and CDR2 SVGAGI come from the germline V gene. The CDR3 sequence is CASRGWVGTEAFF. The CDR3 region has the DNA TGTGCCAGCAGAGGTTGGGTTGGCACTGAAGCTTTCTTT.

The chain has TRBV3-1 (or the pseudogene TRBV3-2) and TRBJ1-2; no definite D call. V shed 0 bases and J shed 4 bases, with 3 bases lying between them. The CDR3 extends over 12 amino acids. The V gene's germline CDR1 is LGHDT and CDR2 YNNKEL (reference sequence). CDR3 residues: CASSQELYGYTF. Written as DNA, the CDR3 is TGTGCCAGCAGCCAAGAGCTCTATGGCTACACCTTC.

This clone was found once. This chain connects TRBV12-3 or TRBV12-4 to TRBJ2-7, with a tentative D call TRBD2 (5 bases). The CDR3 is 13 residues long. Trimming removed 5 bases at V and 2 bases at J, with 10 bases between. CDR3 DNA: TGTGCCAGCAGTCGGACTCCTACCTACGAGCAGTACTTC. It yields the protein CASSRTPTYEQYF.

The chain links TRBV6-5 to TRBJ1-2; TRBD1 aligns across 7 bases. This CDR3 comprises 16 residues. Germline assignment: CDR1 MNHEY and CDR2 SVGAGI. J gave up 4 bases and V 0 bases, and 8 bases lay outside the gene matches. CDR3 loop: CASSYSSGGTTYGYTF. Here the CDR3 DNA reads TGTGCCAGCAGTTACTCCTCAGGGGGTACTACCTATGGCTACACCTTC.

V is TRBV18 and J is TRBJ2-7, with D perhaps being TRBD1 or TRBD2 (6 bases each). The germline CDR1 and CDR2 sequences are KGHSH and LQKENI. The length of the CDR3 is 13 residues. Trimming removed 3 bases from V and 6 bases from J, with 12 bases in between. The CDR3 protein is CASSPLQGGEQYF. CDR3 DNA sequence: TGTGCCAGCTCACCCTTACAGGGAGGCGAGCAGTACTTC.

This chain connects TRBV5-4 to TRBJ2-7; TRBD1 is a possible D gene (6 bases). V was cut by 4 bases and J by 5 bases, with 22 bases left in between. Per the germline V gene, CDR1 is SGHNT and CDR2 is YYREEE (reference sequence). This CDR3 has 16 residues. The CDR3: CASSTTRTDAHHEQYF. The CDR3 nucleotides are TGTGCCAGCAGCACCACACGGACAGATGCGCACCACGAGCAGTACTTC.

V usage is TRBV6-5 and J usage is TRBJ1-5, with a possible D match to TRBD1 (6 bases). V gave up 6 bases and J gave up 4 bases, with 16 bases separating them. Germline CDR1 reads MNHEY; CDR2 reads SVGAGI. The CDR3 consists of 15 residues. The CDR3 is CASRVVGGVNQPQHF. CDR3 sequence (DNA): TGTGCCAGCAGGGTTGTGGGGGGCGTTAATCAGCCCCAGCATTTT.

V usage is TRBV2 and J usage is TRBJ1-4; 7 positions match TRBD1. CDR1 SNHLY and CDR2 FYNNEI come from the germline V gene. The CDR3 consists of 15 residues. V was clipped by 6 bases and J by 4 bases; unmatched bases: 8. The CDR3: CASRARGQNNEKLFF. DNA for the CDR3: TGTGCCAGCAGAGCCAGGGGACAGAATAATGAAAAACTGTTTTTT.

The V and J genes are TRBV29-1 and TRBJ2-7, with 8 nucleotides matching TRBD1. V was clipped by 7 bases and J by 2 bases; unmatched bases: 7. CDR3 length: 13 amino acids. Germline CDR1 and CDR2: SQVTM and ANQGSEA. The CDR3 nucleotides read TGCAGCGGGGGAGAGACAGGGGCCTACGAGCAGTACTTC. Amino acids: CSGGETGAYEQYF.

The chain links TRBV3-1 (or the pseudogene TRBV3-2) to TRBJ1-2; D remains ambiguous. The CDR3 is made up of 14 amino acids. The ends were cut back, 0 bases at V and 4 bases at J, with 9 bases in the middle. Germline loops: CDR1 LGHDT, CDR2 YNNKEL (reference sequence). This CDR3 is CASSQDAHSYGYTF. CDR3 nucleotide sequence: TGTGCCAGCAGCCAAGATGCGCACAGCTATGGCTACACCTTC.

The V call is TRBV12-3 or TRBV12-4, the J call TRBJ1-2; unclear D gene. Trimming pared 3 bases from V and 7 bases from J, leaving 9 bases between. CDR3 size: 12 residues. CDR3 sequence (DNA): TGTGCCAGCAGTTTGAGGGAGGGTGGCTACACCTTC. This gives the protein CASSLREGGYTF.

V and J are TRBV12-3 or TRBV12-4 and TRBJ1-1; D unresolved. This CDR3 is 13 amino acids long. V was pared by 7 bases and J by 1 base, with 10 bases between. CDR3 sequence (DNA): TGTGCCAGCACTCCCACGTGGAACACTGAAGCTTTCTTT. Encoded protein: CASTPTWNTEAFF.

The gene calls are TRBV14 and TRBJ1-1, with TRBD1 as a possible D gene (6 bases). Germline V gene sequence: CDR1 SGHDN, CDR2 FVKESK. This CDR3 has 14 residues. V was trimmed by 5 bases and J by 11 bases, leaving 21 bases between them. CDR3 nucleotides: TGTGCCAGCAGCTACCGGGACATGGGAAGAGGGGCTTTCTTT. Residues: CASSYRDMGRGAFF. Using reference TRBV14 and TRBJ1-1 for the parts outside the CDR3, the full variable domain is EAGVTQFPSHSVIEKGQTVTLRCDPISGHDNLYWYRRVMGKEIKFLLHFVKESKQDESGMPNNRFLAERTGGTYSTLKVQPAELEDSGVYFCASSYRDMGRGAFFGQGTRLTVV.

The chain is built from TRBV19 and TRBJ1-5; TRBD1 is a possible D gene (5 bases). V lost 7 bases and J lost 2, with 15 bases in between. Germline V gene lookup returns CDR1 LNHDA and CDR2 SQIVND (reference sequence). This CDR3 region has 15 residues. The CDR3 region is CASMEGRRGNQPQHF. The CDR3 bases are TGTGCCAGTATGGAGGGACGCCGGGGCAATCAGCCCCAGCATTTT.

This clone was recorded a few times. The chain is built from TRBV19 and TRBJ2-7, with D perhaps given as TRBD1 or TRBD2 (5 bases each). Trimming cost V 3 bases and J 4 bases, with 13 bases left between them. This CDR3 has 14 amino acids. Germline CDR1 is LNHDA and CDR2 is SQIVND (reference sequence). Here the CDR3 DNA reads TGTGCCAGTAGTATCCAGGGATGGGAGTACGAGCAGTACTTC. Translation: CASSIQGWEYEQYF.

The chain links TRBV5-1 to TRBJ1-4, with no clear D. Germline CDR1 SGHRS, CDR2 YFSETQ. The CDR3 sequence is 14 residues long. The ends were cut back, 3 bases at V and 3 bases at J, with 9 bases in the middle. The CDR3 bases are TGCGCCAGCAGCTCCGGGATATCTAATGAAAAACTGTTTTTT. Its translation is CASSSGISNEKLFF.

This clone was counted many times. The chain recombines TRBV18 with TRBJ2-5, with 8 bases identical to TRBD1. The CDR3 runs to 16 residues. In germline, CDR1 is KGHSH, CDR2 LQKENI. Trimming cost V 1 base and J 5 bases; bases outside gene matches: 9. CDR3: CASSPQPGGSRETQYF. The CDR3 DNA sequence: TGTGCCAGCTCACCACAACCAGGGGGCTCTAGGGAGACCCAGTACTTC. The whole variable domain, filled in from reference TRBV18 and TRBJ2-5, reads NAGVMQNPRHLVRRRGQEARLRCSPMKGHSHVYWYRQLPEEGLKFMVYLQKENIIDESGMPKERFSAEFPKEGPSILRIQQVVRGDSAAYFCASSPQPGGSRETQYFGPGTRLLVL.

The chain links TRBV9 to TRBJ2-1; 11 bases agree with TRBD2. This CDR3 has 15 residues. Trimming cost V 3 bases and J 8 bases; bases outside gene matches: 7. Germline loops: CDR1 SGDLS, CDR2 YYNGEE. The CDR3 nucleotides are TGTGCCAGCAGCGCGTCGCTAGCGGGGGGCTATGAGCAGTTCTTC. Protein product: CASSASLAGGYEQFF.

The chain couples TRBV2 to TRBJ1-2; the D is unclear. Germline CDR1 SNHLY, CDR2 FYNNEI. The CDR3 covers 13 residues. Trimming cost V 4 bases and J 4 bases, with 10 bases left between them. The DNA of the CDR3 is TGTGCCAGCAGTGCGTGGGGAATCTATGGCTACACCTTC. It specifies CASSAWGIYGYTF.

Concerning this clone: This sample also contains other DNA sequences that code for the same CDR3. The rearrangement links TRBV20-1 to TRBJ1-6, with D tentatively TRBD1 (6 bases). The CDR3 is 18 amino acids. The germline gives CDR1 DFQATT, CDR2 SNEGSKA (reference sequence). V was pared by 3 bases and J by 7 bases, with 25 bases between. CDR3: CSASPRGRGSTGNSPLHF. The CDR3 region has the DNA TGCAGTGCTAGTCCCCGAGGCAGGGGAAGTACGGGAAATTCACCCCTCCACTTT.

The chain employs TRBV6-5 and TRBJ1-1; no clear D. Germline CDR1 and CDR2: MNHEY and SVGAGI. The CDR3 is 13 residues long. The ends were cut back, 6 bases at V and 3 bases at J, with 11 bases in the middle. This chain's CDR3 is CASRGTVYTEAFF. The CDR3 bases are TGTGCCAGCAGAGGTACAGTTTACACTGAAGCTTTCTTT.

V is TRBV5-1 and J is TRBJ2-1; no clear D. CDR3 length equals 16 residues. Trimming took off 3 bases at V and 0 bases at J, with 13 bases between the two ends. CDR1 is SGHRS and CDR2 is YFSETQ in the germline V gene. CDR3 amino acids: CASSSTPSSSYNEQFF. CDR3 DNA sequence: TGCGCCAGCAGCTCGACACCTTCGAGCTCCTACAATGAGCAGTTCTTC. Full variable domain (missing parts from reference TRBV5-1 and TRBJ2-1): KAGVTQTPRYLIKTRGQQVTLSCSPISGHRSVSWYQQTPGQGLQFLFEYFSETQRNKGNFPGRFSGRQFSNSRSEMNVSTLELGDSALYLCASSSTPSSSYNEQFFGPGTRLTVL.

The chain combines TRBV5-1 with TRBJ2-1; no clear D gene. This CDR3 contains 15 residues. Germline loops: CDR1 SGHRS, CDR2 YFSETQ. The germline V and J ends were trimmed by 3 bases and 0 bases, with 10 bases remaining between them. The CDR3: CASSSGRSSYNEQFF. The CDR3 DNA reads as TGCGCCAGCAGCTCTGGACGGAGCTCCTACAATGAGCAGTTCTTC.

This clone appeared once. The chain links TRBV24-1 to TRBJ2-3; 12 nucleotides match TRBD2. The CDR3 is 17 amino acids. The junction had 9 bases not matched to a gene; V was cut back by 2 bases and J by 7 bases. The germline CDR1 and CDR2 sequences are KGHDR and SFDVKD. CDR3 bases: TGTGCCACCAGTGATTCGGGGCTAGCGGGGGGGCTTTATACGCAGTATTTT. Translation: CATSDSGLAGGLYTQYF.

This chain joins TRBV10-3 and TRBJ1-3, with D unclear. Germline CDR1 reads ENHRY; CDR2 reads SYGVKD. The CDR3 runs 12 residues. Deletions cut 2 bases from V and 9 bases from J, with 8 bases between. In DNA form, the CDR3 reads TGTGCCATCAGTGAGGACTCGTCCACCATATATTTT. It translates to CAISEDSSTIYF.

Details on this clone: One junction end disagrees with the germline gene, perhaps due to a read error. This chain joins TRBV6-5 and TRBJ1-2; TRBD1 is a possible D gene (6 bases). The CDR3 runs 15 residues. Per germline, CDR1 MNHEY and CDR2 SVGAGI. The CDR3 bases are TGTGCCAGCAGTGACTCGCGGGGGCTTAAGTCTGGCTACACCTTC. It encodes CASSDSRGLKSGYTF.

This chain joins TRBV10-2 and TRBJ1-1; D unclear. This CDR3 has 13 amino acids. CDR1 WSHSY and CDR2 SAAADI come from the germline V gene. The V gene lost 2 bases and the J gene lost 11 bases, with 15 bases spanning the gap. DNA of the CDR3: TGCGCCAGCAGTGAGGCCCTCAAGGTTGGTGCTTTCTTT. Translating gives CASSEALKVGAFF.

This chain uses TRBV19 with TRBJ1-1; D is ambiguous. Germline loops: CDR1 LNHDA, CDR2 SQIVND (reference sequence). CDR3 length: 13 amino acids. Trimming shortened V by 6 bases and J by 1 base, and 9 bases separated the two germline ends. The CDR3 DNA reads TGTGCCAGTAGGCGGCAGCAGAACACTGAAGCTTTCTTT. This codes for CASRRQQNTEAFF.

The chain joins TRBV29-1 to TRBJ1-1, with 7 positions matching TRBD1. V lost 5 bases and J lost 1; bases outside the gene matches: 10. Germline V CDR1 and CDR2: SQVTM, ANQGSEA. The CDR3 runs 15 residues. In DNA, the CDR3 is TGCAGCGTTCGAGGGGGCCGGAAGGGGAACACTGAAGCTTTCTTT. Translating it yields CSVRGGRKGNTEAFF.

As DNA, the CDR3 is TGTGCCAGCTCACCGTCACAGGGAGACGGCTACACCTTC. Amino acid sequence: CASSPSQGDGYTF. The genes are TRBV18 and TRBJ1-2; D is perhaps TRBD1 (6 bases). The CDR3 is made up of 13 amino acids. V lost 3 bases to trimming and J lost 8 bases, with 13 bases between them. Germline V gene lookup returns CDR1 KGHSH and CDR2 LQKENI.

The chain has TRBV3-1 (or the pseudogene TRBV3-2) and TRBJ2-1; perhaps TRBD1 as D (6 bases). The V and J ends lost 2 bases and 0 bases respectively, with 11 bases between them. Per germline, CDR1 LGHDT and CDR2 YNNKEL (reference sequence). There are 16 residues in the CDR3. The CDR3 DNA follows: TGTGCCAGCAGCCAATCCCTAGGGGGCTCCTACAATGAGCAGTTCTTC. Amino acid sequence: CASSQSLGGSYNEQFF.